This T cell receptor (beta chain) was found in a study of cytomegalovirus exposure and HLA in healthy donors. The CDR3 runs 15 residues. The V segment lost 6 bases and the J segment 4 bases; nucleotides outside the gene matches: 5. The germline CDR1 and CDR2 sequences are SNHLY and FYNNEI. General study results and limits: In a later analysis, specific HLA alleles were associated with some 16,000 TCR beta sequences at a 0.05 false discovery rate. There were fewer than 200 TCR beta chains listed as cytomegalovirus-associated.

Concerning this clone itself: Its antigen remains unknown.

Donors were ostensibly healthy at sampling, although undocumented immune exposures were probable. Primers for the PCR totalled 60 Vbeta and 13 Jbeta. Study processing details: Unique TCR beta chains numbered about 80 million in a later analysis, with roughly 10 million shared. Sequenced by immunoSEQ multiplex PCR; TCRdb stores in-frame clones only, minus some. Clone size and the V and J calls come from that table; the DNA yielded D and trimming. The sample lists under 150,000 clones, less than 80% occurring once. This sequence joins TRBV2 and TRBJ2-2, with 10 bases that match TRBD2. This clonotype originated in a woman between 45 and 60 years old in good health and CMV-seropositive. Sequencing was performed on PBMCs. The CDR3 DNA reads as TGTGCCAGCAGCCCTAGCGGGGGTGGCACCGGGGAGCTGTTTTTT. Translated: CASSPSGGGTGELFF.